The 15 T cell receptor beta chains below come from one sample, sequenced in a study of PD-1 blockade in classical Hodgkin lymphoma. TCRdb's copy holds only in-frame clones and misses some; the assay was immunoSEQ multiplex PCR. The sample records about 52,000 clones, more than 75% being singletons. Time point reported: cycle 4 day 1 (C4D1), after more than five weeks of nivolumab. Every one of the patients relapsed after autologous stem cell transplantation (brentuximab vedotin exposure was variable). Here the sequenced sample was peripheral blood mononuclear cells (PBMCs), taken before the fourth cycle of nivolumab. These receptor sequences come from a human donor with classical Hodgkin lymphoma.

The V and J genes are TRBV19 and TRBJ2-7, with TRBD1 matching over 7 bases. CDR1 is LNHDA and CDR2 is SQIVND in the germline V gene (reference sequence). The CDR3 has 13 residues. Trimming removed 6 bases from V and 5 bases from J; junction bases left unmatched: 7. As DNA, the CDR3 is TGTGCCAGTAGACCACCGACAGGGCACGAGCAGTACTTC. Residues: CASRPPTGHEQYF.

V gene TRBV29-1 combines with J gene TRBJ1-1; D is undetermined. With 3 bases removed from V and 5 bases from J, the gap between germline ends came to 10 bases. Per the germline V gene, CDR1 is SQVTM and CDR2 is ANQGSEA. CDR3 length equals 12 residues. The CDR3 region has the DNA TGCAGCGTTGATAGAGGACCTACTGAAGCTTTCTTT. As protein: CSVDRGPTEAFF.

This clone appeared once. The chain joins TRBV6-7 to TRBJ1-4; D remains ambiguous. Being an ORF, TRBV6-7 has a function that is uncertain. The V end was cut by 9 bases, the J end by 8 bases, with 16 bases between. CDR3 length equals 13 residues. CDR3 in DNA: TGTGCCAGGGGCACACGGTCGATCGAAAAACTGTTTTTT. Translated, it gives CARGTRSIEKLFF.

V is TRBV27 and J is TRBJ2-1, with D perhaps TRBD2 (5 bases). This CDR3 spans 11 amino acids. Germline V gene data show CDR1 as MNHEY and CDR2 as SMNVEV (reference sequence). V was cut by 2 bases and J by 12 bases, with 8 bases left in between. CDR3 nucleotide sequence: TGTGCCAGCAGTTTAGGACTTAGGCAGTTCTTC. It yields the protein CASSLGLRQFF.

The rearrangement links TRBV7-9 to TRBJ2-5; D is unclear. The CDR3 consists of 15 residues. Germline V gives CDR1 SEHNR, CDR2 FQNEAQ (reference sequence). V was pared by 1 base and J by 1 base, with 10 bases between. The CDR3 here is CASSLVSSSQETQYF. DNA for the CDR3: TGTGCCAGCAGCTTAGTCAGTAGCAGCCAAGAGACCCAGTACTTC.

Only a few counts were recorded for this clone. For the CDR3, the DNA is TGTGCCAGCAGTGTTAGACTAGCGGGAGTTGTCTACAATGAGCAGTTCTTC. Translation: CASSVRLAGVVYNEQFF. The gene calls are TRBV25-1 and TRBJ2-1, with 12 bases identical to TRBD2. The CDR3 is made up of 17 amino acids. The germline V gene encodes CDR1 MGHDK and CDR2 SYGVNS. V shed 4 bases, J shed 3 bases, and the junction held 7 bases outside the gene matches.

J is TRBJ2-5 and V is TRBV5-1, with a tentative D call TRBD1 (5 bases). V was shortened by 4 bases and J by 5 bases, with 30 bases between the two germline ends. The germline gives CDR1 SGHRS, CDR2 YFSETQ. This CDR3 is built from 19 residues. CDR3 sequence (DNA): TGCGCCAGCAGCCCTTCCACAATTACCAGGGCCAATCCGTGGGAGACCCAGTACTTC. Protein sequence: CASSPSTITRANPWETQYF.

CDR3 residues: CASSLRGTGYTF. CDR3 sequence (DNA): TGTGCCAGCAGTTTACGGGGGACGGGCTACACCTTC. The V gene is TRBV28, the J gene TRBJ1-2; perhaps TRBD1 as D (5 bases). V was cut by 2 bases and J by 8 bases, with 9 bases left in between. The CDR3 loop spans 12 amino acids. Germline CDR1 reads MDHEN; CDR2 reads SYDVKM.

This sequence joins TRBV9 and TRBJ1-4; possible D gene TRBD1, 6 bases. V lost 0 bases, J lost 7 bases, and 16 bases lay in between. CDR3 length: 16 residues. Germline V lookup: CDR1 SGDLS, CDR2 YYNGEE. The CDR3 nucleotides are TGTGCCAGCAGCGTAGGAGGGAAACAGGGCATTGAAAAACTGTTTTTT. As protein: CASSVGGKQGIEKLFF. The whole variable domain, filled in from reference TRBV9 and TRBJ1-4, reads DSGVTQTPKHLITATGQRVTLRCSPRSGDLSVYWYQQSLDQGLQFLIQYYNGEERAKGNILERFSAQQFPDLHSELNLSSLELGDSALYFCASSVGGKQGIEKLFFGSGTQLSVL.

The chain recombines TRBV27 with TRBJ2-1; 12 nucleotides match TRBD2. The CDR3 is 14 residues long. V was clipped by 5 bases and J by 12 bases; unmatched bases: 8. CDR1 is MNHEY, CDR2 SMNVEV, per germline (reference sequence). The DNA of the CDR3 is TGTGCCAGCAGTGCTCGGACTAGCGGGACAGGGCAGTTCTTC. Its protein product is CASSARTSGTGQFF.

V gene TRBV5-1 combines with J gene TRBJ2-2, with 7 bases that match TRBD1. Germline assignment: CDR1 SGHRS and CDR2 YFSETQ. V lost 2 bases, J lost 1 base, and 2 bases stayed unmatched. The CDR3 spans 15 residues. The chain's CDR3 is CASSFWDRNTGELFF. Written as DNA, the CDR3 is TGCGCCAGCAGCTTTTGGGACAGGAACACCGGGGAGCTGTTTTTT. Together with reference TRBV5-1 and TRBJ2-2, the CDR3 gives the full variable domain: KAGVTQTPRYLIKTRGQQVTLSCSPISGHRSVSWYQQTPGQGLQFLFEYFSETQRNKGNFPGRFSGRQFSNSRSEMNVSTLELGDSALYLCASSFWDRNTGELFFGEGSRLTVL.

This rearrangement joins TRBV7-9 to TRBJ2-1, with 9 bases aligning to TRBD2. The V and J ends lost 1 base and 6 bases, in that order; junction bases with no gene match: 7. The CDR3 runs 16 residues. CDR1 is SEHNR and CDR2 is FQNEAQ in the germline V gene (reference sequence). In nucleotides, the CDR3 is TGTGCCAGCAGCTTAGGAGGCGGGGGGGCTCGCAATGAGCAGTTCTTC. It specifies CASSLGGGGARNEQFF.

The chain couples TRBV27 to TRBJ2-1; TRBD2 matches 12 bases. Germline V gene sequence: CDR1 MNHEY, CDR2 SMNVEV (reference sequence). V trimming: 6 bases; J trimming: 7 bases; junction bases outside the gene matches: 4. There are 14 residues in the CDR3. The CDR3 loop is CASRALAGGNEQFF. CDR3 nucleotide sequence: TGTGCCAGCAGGGCACTAGCGGGAGGAAATGAGCAGTTCTTC.

This sequence joins TRBV5-6 and TRBJ1-2; D may be TRBD1 (5 bases). CDR3 length: 13 amino acids. Trimming stripped 2 bases from V and 5 bases from J, with 10 bases between. The germline CDR1 and CDR2 sequences are SGHDT and YYEEEE. In nucleotides, the CDR3 is TGTGCCAGCAGCTTTGGGACGGGTTATGGCTACACCTTC. Amino acids: CASSFGTGYGYTF.

The genes are TRBV27 and TRBJ1-2, with D unresolved. This CDR3 contains 15 residues. Germline V gene data show CDR1 as MNHEY and CDR2 as SMNVEV (reference sequence). V was pared by 6 bases and J by 4 bases, with 18 bases between. The chain's CDR3 is CASSLHAQTGYGYTF. CDR3 DNA: TGTGCCAGCAGCCTACATGCCCAGACGGGCTATGGCTACACCTTC.